These 8 T cell receptor beta chains came from one sample sequenced in a study of CD8 T cells in Susac syndrome. The RNA, about 0.5 to 1 ug, was put through reverse transcription using random hexamers. One entry per CDR3 protein results from TCRdb running MiXCR on the immunoSEQ multiplex PCR reads. The profile shows more than 200,000 distinct CDR3 sequences, about 93% of them singletons. The specimen sequenced was CD4+ T cells from PBMCs. Receptors were obtained from a human donor with multiple sclerosis.

The chain employs TRBV7-9 and TRBJ2-7; 11 nucleotides line up with TRBD1. The germline V gene has CDR1 SEHNR and CDR2 FQNEAQ (reference sequence). This CDR3 is 15 amino acids long. After removal of 5 bases from V and 9 bases from J, the junction contained 12 bases not matched to a gene. This chain's CDR3 is CASSLWGQGDSWQYF. CDR3 nucleotide sequence: TGTGCCAGCAGCCTATGGGGACAGGGGGACTCATGGCAGTACTTC.

In its sample, this clonotype was seen once. V is TRBV3-1 and J is TRBJ2-5, with TRBD1 identical over 11 bases. This CDR3 has 16 amino acids. CDR1 and CDR2 from the germline V gene are LGHDT and YNNKEL (reference sequence). Losses at the gene ends were 5 bases for V and 2 bases for J; bases not matched to a gene: 7. The CDR3 DNA is TGTGCCAGCAGCTCCCGCGGACAGGGGGCTCAAGAGACCCAGTACTTC. Residues: CASSSRGQGAQETQYF.

The V and J genes are TRBV4-1 and TRBJ2-3, with 13 bases matching TRBD2. This CDR3 comprises 16 residues. CDR1 is MGHRA, CDR2 YSYEKL, per germline. After removal of 0 bases from V and 4 bases from J, the junction contained 1 base not matched to a gene. The DNA of the CDR3 is TGCGCCAGCAGCCAAGAAACTAGCGGGGGGGCAGATACGCAGTATTTT. Amino acids: CASSQETSGGADTQYF.

The chain recombines TRBV18 with TRBJ2-7; 9 nucleotides line up with TRBD1. This CDR3 has 13 residues. Germline V gene lookup returns CDR1 KGHSH and CDR2 LQKENI. Germline trimming cut 2 bases from V and 6 bases from J; bases unmatched to any gene: 2. DNA of the CDR3: TGTGCCAGCTCACCAGGGACAGGGCGCGAGCAGTACGTC. It codes for CASSPGTGREQYV.

This clonotype was detected only once. CDR3 protein: CAISEGGQNSGANVLTF. The CDR3 nucleotides read TGTGCCATCAGTGAAGGGGGACAGAACTCTGGGGCCAACGTCCTGACTTTC. The chain combines TRBV10-3 with TRBJ2-6; 7 bases are a match to TRBD1. V lost 3 bases, J lost 0 bases, and 5 bases stayed unmatched. Germline CDR1 ENHRY, CDR2 SYGVKD. This CDR3 has 17 residues.

This chain connects TRBV6-2 or TRBV6-3 to TRBJ1-5; the D is unclear. Deletions cut 10 bases from V and 0 bases from J, with 13 bases between. This CDR3 has 14 amino acids. Germline V gene data show CDR1 as MNHEY and CDR2 as SVGEGT. The CDR3 sequence: CATSLVGSNQPQHF. The CDR3 DNA sequence: TGTGCCACCTCGTTAGTGGGTAGCAATCAGCCCCAGCATTTT.

The genes are TRBV7-3 and TRBJ2-4; D might be TRBD1 (6 bases). The V end lost 5 bases, the J end lost 11 bases, and 16 bases lay between the germline ends. CDR1 SGHTA and CDR2 FQGTGA come from the germline V gene. The CDR3 sequence is 13 residues long. The CDR3 nucleotides read TGTGCCAGCAGCACACAGGGTGTGGGGGTTCAGTACTTC. The encoded protein is CASSTQGVGVQYF.

J is TRBJ2-1 and V is TRBV20-1; TRBD2 matches at 9 bases. After removal of 1 base from V and 4 bases from J, the junction contained 2 bases not matched to a gene. The CDR3 runs to 14 residues. Germline CDR1 is DFQATT and CDR2 is SNEGSKA (reference sequence). DNA for the CDR3: TGCAGTGCTAGAGGTCTAGCGGGGTACAATGAGCAGTTCTTC. It is translated as CSARGLAGYNEQFF.